Listed below are T cell receptor beta chains from one sample, sequenced in a study of Ad26.COV2.S vaccination and SARS-CoV-2 variants. Generated by immunoSEQ multiplex PCR, the TCRdb table keeps only in-frame clones and is missing some. The profile covers around 500,000 clones, with 80% to 90% appearing a single time and about 1.5% taken by the ten largest. The sequences come from peripheral blood, collected in a trial of Ad26.COV2.S vaccine versus placebo. The receptors here all came from a person aged 18-60 years who received the Ad26.COV2.S COVID-19 vaccine or a placebo. Each CDR3 is given with its conserved first and last residue. A D gene is named only where the DNA matches it firmly. Expanded clones get a size class; other rows say once, few or many, or leave the size out.

>TRBV10-3|-|TRBJ1-4|once
TGTGCCATCAGTGACGGAACTTCTAATGAAAAACTGTTTTTT
CAISDGTSNEKLFF
>TRBV29-1|-|TRBJ2-5|-
TGCAGCGTTGGGCAGGGCCAAGAGACCCAGTACTTC
CSVGQGQETQYF
>TRBV28|-|TRBJ1-5|-
TGTGCCAGCACCTTCTCCGGGGGGCTGGTTCAGCCCCAGCATTTT
CASTFSGGLVQPQHF
>TRBV18|-|TRBJ1-4|many
TGTGCCAGCTCACGCGGAGGGCAGACTAATGAAAAACTGTTTTTT
CASSRGGQTNEKLFF
>TRBV12-3/TRBV12-4|-|TRBJ1-1|once
TGTGCCAGCAGTTTAGTGGCTGTATCAGGGGCTTTCTTT
CASSLVAVSGAFF
>TRBV30|-|TRBJ2-2|once
TGTGCCTGGAGTTTAACAGTTACCGGGGAGCTGTTTTTT
CAWSLTVTGELFF
>TRBV5-4|-|TRBJ1-3|once
TGTGCCAGCAGCTTGGCCGGGGGAGCCGGGTCTGGAAACACCATATATTTT
CASSLAGGAGSGNTIYF
>TRBV7-9|-|TRBJ2-1|-
TGTGCCAGCAGCCCCAGGACTACTAACAATGAGCAGTTCTTC
CASSPRTTNNEQFF
>TRBV6-5|TRBD2|TRBJ2-3|few
TGTGCCAGCAGTCGAACGGGGGGGACAGATACGCAGTATTTT
CASSRTGGTDTQYF
>TRBV5-1|-|TRBJ2-2|-
TGCGCCAGCAGCTTGGAAAGGGGTTCCACCGGGGAGCTGTTTTTT
CASSLERGSTGELFF
>TRBV4-2|-|TRBJ1-4|-
TGTGCCAGCAGCCAAGAAGTATGGGGTGGATCTAATGAAAAACTGTTTTTT
CASSQEVWGGSNEKLFF
>TRBV6-6|-|TRBJ1-3|-
TGTGCCAGCAGTTACTCGCTTTCGAGCTCTGGAAACACCATATATTTT
CASSYSLSSSGNTIYF
>TRBV6-1|-|TRBJ2-7|-
TGTGCCAGCAGTGAAAGTAGGAACTATGTTAACTACGAGCAGTACTTC
CASSESRNYVNYEQYF
>TRBV5-1|TRBD1|TRBJ1-1|-
TGCGCCAGCAGCCCGGGACAGTGGAACACTGAAGCTTTCTTT
CASSPGQWNTEAFF
>TRBV3-1/TRBV3-2|-|TRBJ2-7|-
TGTGCCAGCAGCCGAAACTCCTACGAGCAGTACTTC
CASSRNSYEQYF
>TRBV6-5|TRBD2|TRBJ2-5|-
TGTGCCAGCAGTTACCGGGGGGGCGGAGAGACCCAGTACTTC
CASSYRGGGETQYF
>TRBV6-5|-|TRBJ1-1|-
TGTGCCAGCAGTTACTCGGCAGTGGGCACTGAAGCTTTCTTT
CASSYSAVGTEAFF
>TRBV5-1|TRBD1|TRBJ1-4|-
TGCGCCAGCAGCCAGGACAGGGTGGCGCTTGAAAAACTGTTTTTT
CASSQDRVALEKLFF
>TRBV5-1|-|TRBJ2-1|-
TGCGCCAGCAGCCCGGCGACGGGGGTTGAGCAGTTCTTC
CASSPATGVEQFF
>TRBV30|TRBD1|TRBJ2-3|-
TGTGCCTGGAGCCGACAGGGGGGAACAGATACGCAGTATTTT
CAWSRQGGTDTQYF
>TRBV18|-|TRBJ1-2|-
TGTGCCAGCTCACCAATGGAGGGGGAGGTTTACTATGGCTACACCTTC
CASSPMEGEVYYGYTF
>TRBV25-1|-|TRBJ2-1|-
TGTGCCAGCAGGGGGGGATATGAGCAGTTCTTC
CASRGGYEQFF
>TRBV6-6|-|TRBJ2-7|-
TGTGCCAGCAGAAAGGGAGGGCAGGGGTACGAGCAGTACTTC
CASRKGGQGYEQYF
>TRBV27|-|TRBJ2-1|-
TGTGCCAGCACCCCCGTGGGGCTCCCTGGGGTCAATGAGCAGTTCTTC
CASTPVGLPGVNEQFF
>TRBV19|TRBD1|TRBJ2-1|-
TGTGCCAGCAGACGGGACAGCTACAATGAGCAGTTCTTC
CASRRDSYNEQFF
>TRBV19|-|TRBJ1-5|-
TGTGCCAGTAGTATAGGTGAGGGATTCAATCAGCCCCAGCATTTT
CASSIGEGFNQPQHF
>TRBV28|-|TRBJ2-2|-
TGTGCCAGCAGTCCTAACACCGGGGAGCTGTTTTTT
CASSPNTGELFF
>TRBV12-1|-|TRBJ2-2|-
TGTGCCAGGGGAAAGAGCGGGGGGACCGGGGAGCTGTTTTTT
CARGKSGGTGELFF